This T cell receptor (beta chain) appears in the sequencing data of a study of blood T cell repertoires in COVID-19. The wider study: Collection of acute and convalescent COVID-19 samples took place in the United States, Italy and Spain.

The CDR3 length is 16 residues. Germline V CDR1 and CDR2: MGHRA, YSYEKL. V was clipped by 3 bases and J by 0 bases; unmatched bases: 2. The count of this clone is one. Per the original methods: Cell counts per sample came from amplifying reference gene primers. The table came from immunoSEQ multiplex PCR; TCRdb's copy has only in-frame clones and leaves some out. V and J calls and clone size come straight from that table; D and trimming were deduced from the DNA. The repertoire has some 130,000 clones, around three quarters of them found once; the top ten carry about a tenth. The TCR was taken from a human donor in a cohort sampled during active COVID-19. The chain recombines TRBV4-1 with TRBJ1-6, with 7 bases fitting TRBD1. The sample consisted of peripheral blood. The DNA for the CDR3 is TGCGCCAGCAGCCAGACAGGGATCTCCTATAATTCACCCCTCCACTTT. It is translated as CASSQTGISYNSPLHF.